What follows describes a single T cell receptor beta chain. Its antigen is not known. This sample was taken from a study of CD8+CD57+ T cells in acquired aplastic anemia. Study-level information: Sorting CD4+ and CD8+ cells gave DNA averaging approximately 3 ug.

Study results and limitations: The CD8+ Simpson's diversity of patients and controls was not significantly different. Some 28 sequences, all CD8+ CDR3, were shared between patients and controls.

The CDR3 sequence is 12 residues long. Trimming removed 4 bases from V and 13 bases from J, with 16 bases in between. Germline V gene lookup returns CDR1 LNHDA and CDR2 SQIVND (reference sequence). All patients picked for sequencing had shown, by flow cytometry, an expansion of CD8+CD57+ cells. Patients, without exception, had severe acquired aplastic anemia. Genomic DNA, the template, was used for profiling of the TCR beta VDJ and CDR3. TCRdb called the reads again in MiXCR, with one record for every CDR3 protein. Of about 160,000 distinct CDR3 sequences listed, about 45% were seen once; the top ten hold approximately 3%.

The sample was sorted CD4+, CD8+, or CD8+CD57+ T cells (not recorded which) from PBMCs. The V call is TRBV19, the J call TRBJ1-2; tentative D call: TRBD1 (5 bases). This TCR derives from a human donor with aplastic anemia. CDR3 DNA sequence: TGTGCCAGTAGTACGGAGCTAGGGGCCCGCACCTTC. This encodes CASSTELGARTF.